The clone carrying this T cell receptor (beta chain) was seen ten or more times. Antigen: not known. The data stem from a study of neurological immune-mediated disorders. Looked up from germline, CDR1 is MGHRA and CDR2 is YSYEKL. CDR3 length: 18 residues. Trimming removed 2 bases from V and 0 bases from J, with 18 bases in between. Study observations and caveats: Phylogenetic grouping assigned the repertoires of 18 of 34 multiple sclerosis patients to one related-CDR3 cluster, which constitutes a possible signature.

The cDNA came from 5'RACE, which used 10-nucleotide random UMIs. Each CDR3 protein is one row after TCRdb ran MiXCR on the 5' RACE reads. The repertoire consists of approximately 68,000 distinct CDR3 sequences, with around 4.8% occurring once and the leading ten covering over 2%. The starting material, 2 million PBMCs stored at -80 C, gave rise to the unsorted libraries. The genes are TRBV4-1 and TRBJ2-3; tentative D call: TRBD2 (7 bases). Specimen: PBMCs. This TCR came from a woman between 65 and 79 years old with multiple sclerosis. CDR3 DNA sequence: TGCGCCAGCAGCCAAAATCCGGCGGGGGCTACTAGCACAGATACGCAGTATTTT. Amino acid sequence: CASSQNPAGATSTDTQYF.